Listed below are T cell receptor beta chains from one sample, sequenced in a study of shared clonotypes between healthy human individuals. Assay used: immunoSEQ multiplex PCR; TCRdb lists only in-frame clones, some missing. The sample has around 330,000 clones, approximately 74% seen once; the top ten hold under 13%. Sequenced material: memory CD4+ T cells sorted from blood. These receptor sequences come from a young man in good health. CDR3s include the opening cysteine and the closing phenylalanine or tryptophan. A D gene is named only where the DNA matches it firmly. Expanded clones get a size class; other rows say once, few or many, or leave the size out.

j_gene: TRBJ1-5; v_gene: TRBV7-9; abundance: -; d_gene: -; CDR3nt: TGTGCCAGCAGCTTATCACTTCAGGGCTTGAGTAGCAATCAGCCCCAGCATTTT; CDR3aa: CASSLSLQGLSSNQPQHF
j_gene: TRBJ1-4; v_gene: TRBV5-1; abundance: -; d_gene: -; CDR3nt: TGCGCCAGCAGCGCGGTAGGGGCAGAAGAAAAACTGTTTTTT; CDR3aa: CASSAVGAEEKLFF
j_gene: TRBJ1-2; v_gene: TRBV11-2; abundance: -; d_gene: TRBD1; CDR3nt: TGTGCCAGCAGCTTATTCTTAGAACAGGGGGGACATGGCTACACCTTC; CDR3aa: CASSLFLEQGGHGYTF
j_gene: TRBJ2-5; v_gene: TRBV5-1; abundance: -; d_gene: -; CDR3nt: TGCGCCAGCAGCTTACAGGGAGAGACCCAGTACTTC; CDR3aa: CASSLQGETQYF
j_gene: TRBJ1-1; v_gene: TRBV15; abundance: -; d_gene: TRBD1; CDR3nt: TGTGCCACCAGCAGAGATGGACAGGGAGGGAACACTGAAGCTTTCTTT; CDR3aa: CATSRDGQGGNTEAFF
j_gene: TRBJ2-3; v_gene: TRBV7-2; abundance: -; d_gene: -; CDR3nt: TGTGCCAGCAGCTTCGCCCTCACAGATACGCAGTATTTT; CDR3aa: CASSFALTDTQYF
j_gene: TRBJ2-1; v_gene: TRBV12-5; abundance: -; d_gene: TRBD2; CDR3nt: TGTGCTAGTTCTAGCGGGGGCTACAATGAGCAGTTCTTC; CDR3aa: CASSSGGYNEQFF
j_gene: TRBJ2-5; v_gene: TRBV7-9; abundance: -; d_gene: TRBD1; CDR3nt: TGTGCCAGCAGCCGAGGGACAGAAGAGACCCAGTACTTC; CDR3aa: CASSRGTEETQYF
j_gene: TRBJ2-3; v_gene: TRBV28; abundance: -; d_gene: -; CDR3nt: TGTGCCAGCAGCCGGAGACTAGAATCTCCCCTCGATACGCAGTATTTT; CDR3aa: CASSRRLESPLDTQYF
j_gene: TRBJ1-1; v_gene: TRBV2; abundance: -; d_gene: TRBD1; CDR3nt: TGTGCCAGCAGTCTGGGACAGCTAAAAAACACTGAAGCTTTCTTT; CDR3aa: CASSLGQLKNTEAFF
j_gene: TRBJ2-1; v_gene: TRBV25-1; abundance: -; d_gene: TRBD2; CDR3nt: TGTGCCAGCAGGGAAGCGGGAGCGCGTTACAATGAGCAGTTCTTC; CDR3aa: CASREAGARYNEQFF
j_gene: TRBJ2-3; v_gene: TRBV5-1; abundance: -; d_gene: TRBD2; CDR3nt: TGCGCCAGCAGCTTGCTGGCTAGCGGGTCAGCTAGCACAGATACGCAGTATTTT; CDR3aa: CASSLLASGSASTDTQYF
j_gene: TRBJ1-2; v_gene: TRBV5-5; abundance: -; d_gene: -; CDR3nt: TGTGCCAGCAGCTTGTTACTAAACTATGGCTACACCTTC; CDR3aa: CASSLLLNYGYTF
j_gene: TRBJ2-7; v_gene: TRBV5-1; abundance: once; d_gene: TRBD2; CDR3nt: TGCGCCAGCAGCTTGGATTCCGGGGGGATAAGCTACGAGCAGTACTTC; CDR3aa: CASSLDSGGISYEQYF
j_gene: TRBJ2-3; v_gene: TRBV5-6; abundance: -; d_gene: TRBD2; CDR3nt: TGTGCCAGCAGCCAAGGCCTGCTAGCGGCAACAGATACGCAGTATTTT; CDR3aa: CASSQGLLAATDTQYF
j_gene: TRBJ2-7; v_gene: TRBV15; abundance: few; d_gene: -; CDR3nt: TGTGCCACCAGCGTCTCGGTTTCCCCTTACGAGCAGTACTTC; CDR3aa: CATSVSVSPYEQYF
j_gene: TRBJ2-1; v_gene: TRBV5-8; abundance: -; d_gene: TRBD2; CDR3nt: TGTGCCAGCAGCTTGGAGCTAGCGGGATTCAATGAGCAGTTCTTC; CDR3aa: CASSLELAGFNEQFF
j_gene: TRBJ1-2; v_gene: TRBV9; abundance: -; d_gene: -; CDR3nt: TGTGCCAGCAGCCGAGGAGGGGGGCCTAACTATGGCTACACCTTC; CDR3aa: CASSRGGGPNYGYTF
j_gene: TRBJ2-1; v_gene: TRBV28; abundance: -; d_gene: -; CDR3nt: TGTGCCAGCAGTTTAAAGTACAATGAGCAGTTCTTC; CDR3aa: CASSLKYNEQFF
j_gene: TRBJ1-5; v_gene: TRBV28; abundance: -; d_gene: -; CDR3nt: TGTGCCAGCAGTTTATGGGACAGCAATCAGCCCCAGCATTTT; CDR3aa: CASSLWDSNQPQHF
j_gene: TRBJ1-2; v_gene: TRBV10-3; abundance: -; d_gene: -; CDR3nt: TGTGCCATCAGTGGGGGCGATAGGGGTGGCTACACCTTC; CDR3aa: CAISGGDRGGYTF
j_gene: TRBJ1-1; v_gene: TRBV6-5; abundance: -; d_gene: -; CDR3nt: TGTGCCAGCAGACAGATGAAGAACACTGAAGCTTTCTTT; CDR3aa: CASRQMKNTEAFF
j_gene: TRBJ2-1; v_gene: TRBV10-1; abundance: -; d_gene: -; CDR3nt: TGCGCCAGCAGTGAGTCGTTAACAGGGTCCGGTGGTGAGCAGTTCTTC; CDR3aa: CASSESLTGSGGEQFF
j_gene: TRBJ1-4; v_gene: TRBV4-1; abundance: -; d_gene: -; CDR3nt: TGCGCCAGCAGCCAAGGCCATCTTGCAACTAATGAAAAACTGTTTTTT; CDR3aa: CASSQGHLATNEKLFF
j_gene: TRBJ2-5; v_gene: TRBV2; abundance: many; d_gene: TRBD2; CDR3nt: TGTGCCAGCAGTGAGTCTAGCGGGAGCCAAGAGACCCAGTACTTC; CDR3aa: CASSESSGSQETQYF
j_gene: TRBJ2-7; v_gene: TRBV28; abundance: -; d_gene: -; CDR3nt: TGTGCCAGCAGTTCCGGACAGAGCTACGAGCAGTACTTC; CDR3aa: CASSSGQSYEQYF
j_gene: TRBJ2-5; v_gene: TRBV9; abundance: -; d_gene: -; CDR3nt: TGTGCCAGCAGCCCCTCGCCCAGGGGCGAGACCCAGTACTTC; CDR3aa: CASSPSPRGETQYF
j_gene: TRBJ2-7; v_gene: TRBV10-2; abundance: few; d_gene: -; CDR3nt: TGCGCCAGCAGTTACGGGGGAACCTACGAGCAGTACTTC; CDR3aa: CASSYGGTYEQYF
j_gene: TRBJ2-7; v_gene: TRBV6-5; abundance: -; d_gene: -; CDR3nt: TGTGCCAGCAGTTACCGGGACACCAACGAGCAGTACTTC; CDR3aa: CASSYRDTNEQYF
j_gene: TRBJ2-7; v_gene: TRBV19; abundance: once; d_gene: -; CDR3nt: TGTGCCAGTGGTAACGGTGCGCCGGGGTACTTC; CDR3aa: CASGNGAPGYF
j_gene: TRBJ2-1; v_gene: TRBV28; abundance: -; d_gene: TRBD2; CDR3nt: TGTGCCAGCAGAAGGGGACTAGCGGGTTCTTACAATGAGCAGTTCTTC; CDR3aa: CASRRGLAGSYNEQFF
j_gene: TRBJ2-2; v_gene: TRBV5-1; abundance: -; d_gene: TRBD1; CDR3nt: TGCGCCAGCAGCGCGACACAGGGGATCGGGGAGCTGTTTTTT; CDR3aa: CASSATQGIGELFF
j_gene: TRBJ2-5; v_gene: TRBV15; abundance: -; d_gene: -; CDR3nt: TGTGCCACCAGCGGGCAGGGAGAGACCCAGTACTTC; CDR3aa: CATSGQGETQYF
j_gene: TRBJ2-7; v_gene: TRBV2; abundance: -; d_gene: TRBD1; CDR3nt: TGTGCCAGCAGTCCTTTATTCGGGACAGGGAGACACGAGCAGTACTTC; CDR3aa: CASSPLFGTGRHEQYF
j_gene: TRBJ2-5; v_gene: TRBV19; abundance: -; d_gene: -; CDR3nt: TGTGCCAGTATAAGTTCTCAGGATCCCGCCCGGGAGACCCAGTACTTC; CDR3aa: CASISSQDPARETQYF
j_gene: TRBJ2-3; v_gene: TRBV7-9; abundance: -; d_gene: -; CDR3nt: TGTGCCAGCAGTCCCCACCGGGGGAACACAGATACGCAGTATTTT; CDR3aa: CASSPHRGNTDTQYF
j_gene: TRBJ2-5; v_gene: TRBV18; abundance: -; d_gene: -; CDR3nt: TGTGCCAGCTCACCGGGTGAGGGCGGTCGAGAGACCCAGTACTTC; CDR3aa: CASSPGEGGRETQYF
j_gene: TRBJ2-6; v_gene: TRBV14; abundance: -; d_gene: -; CDR3nt: TGTGCCAGCAGCCAGACGGGTCGGGCCAACGTCCTGACTTTC; CDR3aa: CASSQTGRANVLTF
j_gene: TRBJ1-4; v_gene: TRBV18; abundance: once; d_gene: -; CDR3nt: TGTGCCAGCTCACCACCCGGAAGATATGAAAAACTGTTTTTT; CDR3aa: CASSPPGRYEKLFF
j_gene: TRBJ2-7; v_gene: TRBV11-3; abundance: -; d_gene: TRBD1; CDR3nt: TGTGCCAGCAGCCCCGGGACAGTACGAGAGCAGTACTTC; CDR3aa: CASSPGTVREQYF
j_gene: TRBJ2-6; v_gene: TRBV5-1; abundance: -; d_gene: -; CDR3nt: TGCGCCAGCAGCCCGGATCCGGGCTCTGGGGCCAACGTCCTGACTTTC; CDR3aa: CASSPDPGSGANVLTF
j_gene: TRBJ2-1; v_gene: TRBV5-6; abundance: -; d_gene: TRBD2; CDR3nt: TGTGCCAGCAGCGCGAGGCCGGGACTAGCGGGAGGGCCCAATGAGCAGTTCTTC; CDR3aa: CASSARPGLAGGPNEQFF
j_gene: TRBJ2-7; v_gene: TRBV27; abundance: -; d_gene: -; CDR3nt: TGTGCCAGCAGTCCCACCCCCGGTGGCGGGACCTACGAGCAGTACTTC; CDR3aa: CASSPTPGGGTYEQYF
j_gene: TRBJ1-5; v_gene: TRBV11-2; abundance: -; d_gene: -; CDR3nt: TGTGCCAGCTCCACAGGGCTTGTTCAGCCCCAGCATTTT; CDR3aa: CASSTGLVQPQHF
j_gene: TRBJ2-1; v_gene: TRBV14; abundance: few; d_gene: -; CDR3nt: TGTGCCAGCAGCCACAGTCATGAGCAGTTCTTC; CDR3aa: CASSHSHEQFF
j_gene: TRBJ2-1; v_gene: TRBV28; abundance: -; d_gene: TRBD2; CDR3nt: TGTGCCAGCAGTTTGGTGGTGAGAGCGGGATCCCTTTACAATGAGCAGTTCTTC; CDR3aa: CASSLVVRAGSLYNEQFF
j_gene: TRBJ2-7; v_gene: TRBV15; abundance: -; d_gene: TRBD1; CDR3nt: TGTGCCACCAGCCCCACTGGGACAGCCTACGAGCAGTACTTC; CDR3aa: CATSPTGTAYEQYF
j_gene: TRBJ2-4; v_gene: TRBV6-6; abundance: -; d_gene: -; CDR3nt: TGTGCCAGCGAGGCTTTCGGAAACATTCAGTACTTC; CDR3aa: CASEAFGNIQYF
j_gene: TRBJ2-6; v_gene: TRBV19; abundance: -; d_gene: -; CDR3nt: TGTGCCAGTAGTCGTGGCTCTGGGGCCAACGTCCTGACTTTC; CDR3aa: CASSRGSGANVLTF